The T cell receptor beta chain described here comes from a study of blood T cell repertoires in COVID-19 (dated by TCRdb to 2020 to 2022). Broadly, across the study: Collaborator samples came from the United States, Italy and Spain and covered acute and convalescent phases of COVID-19. The prospective study material was composed of cDNA or gDNA derived from T cells, B-cell-depleted T cells, or PBMCs. HLA class I and class II types, where available, came from metadata supplied by the sample provider rather than from assay-based typing. A de-identified subject ID, COVID-19 status, age in years and sex were almost always included in the sample metadata. The samples were drawn from the first 160 participants of the ongoing ImmuneRACE study and from under 1,500 subjects provided by 6 global collaborators. Subjects who had been exposed to COVID-19, were actively infected with it, or had recovered from it provided the deeply sampled blood TCRbeta repertoires that made up the dataset. The repertoires were made available in a free public database intended to serve as a resource for research on the immune response to SARS-CoV-2. General study outcomes and caveats: Clinical and demographic metadata were provided uncurated, with the amount varying by source and participant.

The collaborating institutions used their own protocols to collect whole blood in K2EDTA tubes. Collaborator samples were shipped for TCRbeta analysis as frozen whole blood, isolated PBMCs, or DNA extracted from either sample type. Reading from cysteine to phenylalanine, the CDR3 counts 15 amino acids. Just CDR3 DNA is preserved here, 45 bases in frame from base 1. The V end loses 3 bases and the J end loses 4 bases, and a stretch of 12 bases separates them. From a lookup of the germline V gene, CDR1 and CDR2 are LGHNA and YNFKEQ. TCRbeta CDR3 regions were amplified from genomic DNA by means of the immunoSEQ Assay, a bias-controlled multiplex PCR. In the authors' own workflow: Nucleated cell counts per sample were estimated from amplification of reference gene primers within the assay. To quantify the absolute abundance of each unique TCRbeta CDR3 rearrangement, sequence reads were collapsed and filtered. For each sample, productive Simpson clonality was calculated as the square root of Simpson's diversity index across productive rearrangements. TCRdb limited this immuneACCESS table to in-frame rearrangements with V and J called. A share of clones is missing; checked studies link under half to unresolved V genes, and the rest is unexplained. Clone size and V and J calls were adopted from that table, with D and trimming inferred from the DNA. This sample comprises 70,000 or so clones, over 70% of them detected only once. About 15% of the sample comes from the top ten.

A note on this clone: Its specific antigen is unknown. Within one base of it there is no much larger clone, and no base qualities were kept.

This receptor chain uses TRBV4-2 and TRBJ1-4; matching of 5 bases hints at TRBD1 as the D gene. This receptor was obtained from a man aged 60 to 69 with acute or convalescent COVID-19. The specimen sequenced was peripheral blood. The CDR3 here reads CASSQGHRLNEKLFF. At the DNA level, the sequence is TGTGCCAGCAGCCAGGGGCACAGGCTTAATGAAAAACTGTTTTTT.